These 11 T cell receptor beta chains share one sample of origin, sequenced in a study of blood T cell repertoires in COVID-19. Some clones are missing from TCRdb's copy, which holds only in-frame ones; the method was immunoSEQ multiplex PCR. The table records 95,000 to 150,000 clones, nearly 90% of them present only once. The sequenced sample was peripheral blood. All receptors come from a woman aged 80 or older with acute or convalescent COVID-19.

This chain links TRBV27 with TRBJ2-7; TRBD2 matches 9 bases. With V trimmed by 5 bases and J by 4 bases, 12 bases remained unmatched. The germline V gene encodes CDR1 MNHEY and CDR2 SMNVEV (reference sequence). CDR3 length: 16 amino acids. The CDR3 region is CASSPLASGARYEQYF. DNA for the CDR3: TGTGCCAGCAGTCCCCTGGCTAGCGGGGCTCGGTACGAGCAGTACTTC.

The rearrangement uses TRBV12-3 or TRBV12-4 and TRBJ1-6; no reliable D call. V lost 6 bases and J 10 bases, leaving 13 bases between the germline ends. The CDR3 spans 13 residues. The CDR3, as DNA: TGTGCCAGCAGCGGAGGACCTCGCTCACCCCTCCACTTT. Translated, it gives CASSGGPRSPLHF.

J is TRBJ2-3 and V is TRBV19, with D perhaps matching TRBD1 (5 bases). V shed 2 bases and J shed 4 bases, with 13 bases lying between them. The germline gives CDR1 LNHDA, CDR2 SQIVND (reference sequence). The CDR3 runs 15 residues. The CDR3 DNA follows: TGTGCCAGTAGTATAACCCCCATGGGGCCAGATACGCAGTATTTT. It translates to CASSITPMGPDTQYF.

The chain recombines TRBV4-1 with TRBJ1-1, with a possible D match to TRBD1 (5 bases). The germline V and J ends were trimmed by 5 bases and 1 base, with 17 bases remaining between them. Per germline, CDR1 MGHRA and CDR2 YSYEKL. CDR3 length: 16 amino acids. CDR3 DNA sequence: TGCGCCAGCAGCGGCTTCGCTGGCAGGGAGAACACTGAAGCTTTCTTT. This codes for CASSGFAGRENTEAFF.

This clone was recorded only once. V usage is TRBV2 and J usage is TRBJ1-1, with TRBD1 as a possible D gene (6 bases). This CDR3 contains 15 residues. The germline gives CDR1 SNHLY, CDR2 FYNNEI. Trimming took 7 bases from V and 2 from J, leaving 17 bases between them. CDR3 DNA sequence: TGTGCCAGCACCCGGGGTCGGGGGGCCAACACTGAAGCTTTCTTT. Its translation is CASTRGRGANTEAFF.

The V and J genes are TRBV18 and TRBJ1-5; 9 positions match TRBD1. This CDR3 is built from 15 residues. After removal of 5 bases from V and 4 bases from J, the junction contained 6 bases not matched to a gene. Germline CDR1 reads KGHSH; CDR2 reads LQKENI. The CDR3 coding sequence is TGTGCCAGCTCAATGGACAGGGGAACTAATCAGCCCCAGCATTTT. Its translation is CASSMDRGTNQPQHF.

The chain is built from TRBV2 and TRBJ2-7; 9 bases align to TRBD2. Per germline, CDR1 SNHLY and CDR2 FYNNEI. The junction had 13 bases not matched to a gene; V was cut back by 8 bases and J by 2 bases. The CDR3 spans 16 residues. CDR3 amino acids: CASLMGPTSGTYEQYF. CDR3 coding DNA: TGTGCCAGCCTTATGGGACCGACTAGCGGAACCTACGAGCAGTACTTC. The variable domain in full, with the rest retrieved from reference TRBV2 and TRBJ2-7, is EPEVTQTPSHQVTQMGQEVILRCVPISNHLYFYWYRQILGQKVEFLVSFYNNEISEKSEIFDDQFSVERPDGSNFTLKIRSTKLEDSAMYFCASLMGPTSGTYEQYFGPGTRLTVT.

V gene TRBV19 combines with J gene TRBJ1-4; weak D call: TRBD1 (6 bases). CDR3 length: 16 amino acids. V lost 0 bases, J lost 8 bases, and 16 bases lay in between. Germline V gene sequence: CDR1 LNHDA, CDR2 SQIVND (reference sequence). The CDR3 reads CASSIDLPGEKEKLFF. The CDR3 region has the DNA TGTGCCAGTAGTATAGATCTTCCAGGGGAGAAAGAAAAACTGTTTTTT.

V gene TRBV7-2 combines with J gene TRBJ2-1; TRBD2 agrees at 8 bases. Trimming removed 6 bases from V and 0 bases from J; junction bases left unmatched: 7. The germline V gene has CDR1 SGHTA and CDR2 FQGNSA. The CDR3 covers 16 residues. Written as DNA, the CDR3 is TGTGCCAGCAGTCCTAGCGGGTCAAGCTCCTACAATGAGCAGTTCTTC. Its translation is CASSPSGSSSYNEQFF.

This rearrangement joins TRBV10-3 to TRBJ1-1; D not certain. CDR3 length equals 14 residues. Germline V lookup: CDR1 ENHRY, CDR2 SYGVKD. The V gene lost 8 bases and the J gene lost 2 bases, with 15 bases spanning the gap. CDR3 in amino acids: CAIVGNLGNTEAFF. The CDR3 coding sequence is TGTGCCATCGTCGGTAATCTAGGTAACACTGAAGCTTTCTTT.

The chain couples TRBV3-1 (or the pseudogene TRBV3-2) to TRBJ1-6; D is perhaps TRBD1 (5 bases). Germline lookup yields CDR1 LGHDT and CDR2 YNNKEL (reference sequence). The V and J ends lost 1 base and 11 bases respectively, with 15 bases between them. This CDR3 has 15 residues. The CDR3 reads CASSQGFQGTPPLHF. The DNA for the CDR3 is TGTGCCAGCAGCCAAGGGTTTCAGGGAACCCCACCCCTCCACTTT.